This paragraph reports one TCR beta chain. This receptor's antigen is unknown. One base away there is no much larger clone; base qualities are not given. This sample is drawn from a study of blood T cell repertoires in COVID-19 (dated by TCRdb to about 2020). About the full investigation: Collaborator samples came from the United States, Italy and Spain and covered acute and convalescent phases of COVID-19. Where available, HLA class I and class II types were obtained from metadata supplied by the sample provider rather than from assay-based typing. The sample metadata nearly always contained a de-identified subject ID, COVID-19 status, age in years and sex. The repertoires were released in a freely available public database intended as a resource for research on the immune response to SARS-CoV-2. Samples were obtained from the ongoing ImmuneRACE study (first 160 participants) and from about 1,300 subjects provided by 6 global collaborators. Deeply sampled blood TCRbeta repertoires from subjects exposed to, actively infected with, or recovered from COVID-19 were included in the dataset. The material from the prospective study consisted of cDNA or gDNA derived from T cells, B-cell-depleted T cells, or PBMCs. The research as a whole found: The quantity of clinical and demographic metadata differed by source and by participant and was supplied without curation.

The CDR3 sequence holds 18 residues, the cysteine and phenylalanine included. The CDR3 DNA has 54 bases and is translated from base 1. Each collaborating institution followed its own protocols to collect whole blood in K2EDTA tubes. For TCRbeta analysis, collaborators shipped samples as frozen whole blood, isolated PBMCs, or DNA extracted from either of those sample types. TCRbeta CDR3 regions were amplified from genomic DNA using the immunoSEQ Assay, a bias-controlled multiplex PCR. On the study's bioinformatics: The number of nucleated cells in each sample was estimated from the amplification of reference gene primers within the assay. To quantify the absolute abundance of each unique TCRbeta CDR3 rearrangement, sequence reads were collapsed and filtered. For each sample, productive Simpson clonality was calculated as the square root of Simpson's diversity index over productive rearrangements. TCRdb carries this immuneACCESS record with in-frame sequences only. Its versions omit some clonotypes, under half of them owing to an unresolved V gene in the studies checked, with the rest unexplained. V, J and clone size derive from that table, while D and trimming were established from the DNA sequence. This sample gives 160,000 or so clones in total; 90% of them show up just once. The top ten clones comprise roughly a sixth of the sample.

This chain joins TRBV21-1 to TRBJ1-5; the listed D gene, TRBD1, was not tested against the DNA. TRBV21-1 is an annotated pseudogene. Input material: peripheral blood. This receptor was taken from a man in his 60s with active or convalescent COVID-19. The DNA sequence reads TGTGCCAGCAGCAAACCGTCGGAGCAAAACAGGGGCAATCAGCCCCAGCATTTT. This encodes CASSKPSEQNRGNQPQHF.